This TCR beta chain appears in the sequencing data of a study of blood T cell repertoires in COVID-19. V lost 0 bases and J lost 0, with 5 bases in between. The CDR3 is 14 residues long. The germline V gene has CDR1 KGHSH and CDR2 LQKENI. Produced via immunoSEQ multiplex PCR; TCRdb's table is partial and in-frame only. This table holds under 250,000 clones, over 80% found once. This TCR was recovered from a man aged 30-40 years with COVID-19, enrolled during active disease. The sequenced sample consisted of peripheral blood. The chain is built from TRBV18 and TRBJ1-1; no clear D gene. This chain's CDR3 is CASSPPQVNTEAFF. The CDR3 DNA reads as TGTGCCAGCTCACCACCGCAGGTGAACACTGAAGCTTTCTTT.